This TCR beta chain was observed in a study of blood T cell repertoires in COVID-19. Using immunoSEQ multiplex PCR, the repertoire was profiled, and TCRdb retains in-frame clones only, with some absent. The sample has about 230,000 clones, approximately 84% seen once. Trimming stripped 6 bases from V and 10 bases from J, with 21 bases between. CDR1 is MNHNS, CDR2 SASEGT, per germline. The CDR3 runs to 14 residues. The V call is TRBV6-1, the J call TRBJ1-1, with D unclear. Sequencing input: peripheral blood. The clonotype originates from a man in his forties with acute or convalescent COVID-19. DNA for the CDR3: TGTGCCAGCAGCCAACGAGATGCGTCGAGTGTAGCTTTCTTT. This gives the protein CASSQRDASSVAFF.